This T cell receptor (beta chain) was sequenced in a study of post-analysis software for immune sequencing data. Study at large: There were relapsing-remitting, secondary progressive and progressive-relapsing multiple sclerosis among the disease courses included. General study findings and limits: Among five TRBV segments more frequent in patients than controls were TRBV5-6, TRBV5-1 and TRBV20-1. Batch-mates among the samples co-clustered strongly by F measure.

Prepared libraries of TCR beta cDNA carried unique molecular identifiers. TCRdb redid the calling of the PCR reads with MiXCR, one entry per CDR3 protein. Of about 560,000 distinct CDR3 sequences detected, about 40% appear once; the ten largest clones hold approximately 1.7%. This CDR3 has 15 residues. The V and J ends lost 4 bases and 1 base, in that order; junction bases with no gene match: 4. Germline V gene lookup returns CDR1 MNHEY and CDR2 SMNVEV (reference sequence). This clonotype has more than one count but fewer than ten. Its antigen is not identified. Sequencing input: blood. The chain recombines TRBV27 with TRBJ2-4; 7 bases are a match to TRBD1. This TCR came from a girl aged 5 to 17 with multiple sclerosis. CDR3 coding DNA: TGTGCCAGCAGTTCCGTGGACAGGGCCAAAAACATTCAGTACTTC. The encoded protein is CASSSVDRAKNIQYF.